This entry lists 26 T cell receptor beta chains sequenced from one sample in a study of technical replicates of blood from a few donors. Assay: immunoSEQ multiplex PCR; the TCRdb copy retains only in-frame clones and omits some. This table has roughly 80,000 clones, 70% to 90% appearing once. Material: T cells isolated from PBMCs. These receptors originate from a human donor in good health.

V gene TRBV4-1 combines with J gene TRBJ2-3; the D is unclear. Trimming took off 5 bases at V and 5 bases at J, with 8 bases between the two ends. Germline CDR1 is MGHRA and CDR2 is YSYEKL. This CDR3 has 12 residues. The CDR3 region is CASSVRLDTQYF. As DNA, the CDR3 is TGCGCCAGCAGCGTACGACTAGATACGCAGTATTTT.

The chain's CDR3 is CASSLDRGRTGELFF. The CDR3 coding sequence is TGCGCCAGCAGCTTGGACAGGGGGCGAACCGGGGAGCTGTTTTTT. The V gene is TRBV5-1, the J gene TRBJ2-2; 9 nucleotides line up with TRBD1. This CDR3 has 15 residues. Trimming took 0 bases from V and 5 from J; bases not matched to a gene: 2. Germline CDR1 and CDR2: SGHRS and YFSETQ.

The gene calls are TRBV6-6 and TRBJ2-2; a weak D match, TRBD1 (5 bases). CDR1 and CDR2 (germline): MNHNY, SVGAGI (reference sequence). The CDR3 loop spans 13 amino acids. The V and J ends lost 6 bases and 8 bases respectively, with 13 bases between them. In DNA, the CDR3 is TGTGCCAGCAGAGGCAGGGCTCCGGGGGAGCTGTTTTTT. Residues: CASRGRAPGELFF.

This chain links TRBV25-1 with TRBJ1-2, with 10 bases that match TRBD1. The CDR3 covers 14 residues. Per the germline V gene, CDR1 is MGHDK and CDR2 is SYGVNS. Unmatched junction bases numbered 6, after V lost 5 bases and J lost 6 bases. The DNA for the CDR3 is TGTGCCAGCAGTATGGGACAGGGGTACGATGGCTACACCTTC. This sequence encodes CASSMGQGYDGYTF.

The chain uses TRBV5-6 and TRBJ1-2; 7 bases line up with TRBD1. The CDR3 has 13 amino acids. Germline V lookup: CDR1 SGHDT, CDR2 YYEEEE. J gave up 10 bases and V 4 bases, and 10 bases lay outside the gene matches. DNA of the CDR3: TGTGCCAGCAGCCCGGGACAGAAAACCACCTACACCTTC. This codes for CASSPGQKTTYTF.

The rearrangement links TRBV2 to TRBJ2-2, with no clear D. Deletions cut 7 bases from V and 6 bases from J, with 9 bases between. CDR1 is SNHLY and CDR2 is FYNNEI in the germline V gene. There are 12 residues in the CDR3. The CDR3 loop is CASNNIAGELFF. CDR3 sequence (DNA): TGTGCCAGCAACAATATCGCCGGGGAGCTGTTTTTT.

The gene calls are TRBV9 and TRBJ2-1, with 15 bases identical to TRBD2. With 2 bases clipped from V and 5 bases from J, the junction kept 5 bases outside the gene matches. The CDR3 contains 17 residues. The germline CDR1 and CDR2 sequences are SGDLS and YYNGEE. The CDR3 here is CASSVGLAGGSHNEQFF. CDR3 DNA sequence: TGTGCCAGCAGCGTGGGACTAGCGGGAGGTTCCCACAATGAGCAGTTCTTC.

The rearrangement links TRBV4-3 to TRBJ1-4; D remains ambiguous. Trimming cost V 4 bases and J 7 bases, with 13 bases left between them. This CDR3 region has 14 residues. Germline CDR1 LGHNA, CDR2 YSLEER. CDR3 DNA sequence: TGCGCCAGCAGCCCGAGGAGGGAGGGTGAAAAACTGTTTTTT. This sequence encodes CASSPRREGEKLFF.

The J gene is TRBJ2-7, the V gene TRBV10-3, with 10 nucleotides matching TRBD1. Germline lookup yields CDR1 ENHRY and CDR2 SYGVKD. J lost 6 bases, V lost 0 bases, and 5 bases had no gene match. The CDR3 spans 15 residues. As DNA, the CDR3 is TGTGCCATCAGTGAGTCGACAGGGGGCTATCCCGAGCAGTACTTC. It yields the protein CAISESTGGYPEQYF.

V usage is TRBV7-9 and J usage is TRBJ2-2, with TRBD1 identical over 10 bases. The CDR3 sequence is 16 residues long. Germline CDR1 SEHNR, CDR2 FQNEAQ (reference sequence). J gave up 7 bases and V 4 bases, and 9 bases lay outside the gene matches. The CDR3 coding sequence is TGTGCCAGCAGCTCGGACAGGGGGATTTTAATCGGGGAGCTGTTTTTT. Its protein product is CASSSDRGILIGELFF.

The chain is built from TRBV28 and TRBJ2-3, with TRBD1 matching 7 bases. Germline V gene data show CDR1 as MDHEN and CDR2 as SYDVKM. The CDR3 is made up of 14 amino acids. Unmatched junction bases numbered 3, after V lost 2 bases and J lost 4 bases. This chain's CDR3 is CASSLDREADTQYF. The CDR3 bases are TGTGCCAGCAGTTTAGACAGGGAAGCAGATACGCAGTATTTT.

The chain has TRBV2 and TRBJ2-7; tentatively, D is TRBD2 (6 bases). Germline CDR1 and CDR2: SNHLY and FYNNEI. V dropped 6 bases and J dropped 5 bases, with 8 bases sitting between them. The CDR3 consists of 11 residues. The CDR3 loop is CASSGTDEQYF. In DNA, the CDR3 is TGTGCCAGCAGCGGGACTGACGAGCAGTACTTC. Together with reference TRBV2 and TRBJ2-7, the CDR3 gives the full variable domain: EPEVTQTPSHQVTQMGQEVILRCVPISNHLYFYWYRQILGQKVEFLVSFYNNEISEKSEIFDDQFSVERPDGSNFTLKIRSTKLEDSAMYFCASSGTDEQYFGPGTRLTVT.

The chain joins TRBV19 to TRBJ1-1, with 8 positions matching TRBD1. V trimming: 6 bases; J trimming: 7 bases; junction bases outside the gene matches: 10. The length of the CDR3 is 14 residues. CDR1 is LNHDA and CDR2 is SQIVND in the germline V gene (reference sequence). The CDR3 protein is CASRRDRGTVEAFF. CDR3 nucleotides: TGTGCCAGTAGACGCGACAGGGGAACTGTTGAAGCTTTCTTT.

The chain uses TRBV6-1 and TRBJ2-7; perhaps TRBD1 as D (6 bases). CDR3 length: 15 residues. V lost 1 base to trimming and J lost 3 bases, with 13 bases between them. CDR1 MNHNS and CDR2 SASEGT come from the germline V gene. The CDR3 DNA follows: TGTGCCAGCAGTGAAGGGACAGCAGTGCTCTACGAGCAGTACTTC. Its translation: CASSEGTAVLYEQYF.

For the CDR3, the DNA is TGTGCCAGCAGTCCGCCAAAGGAGCGGGAGTTGGGTGAGCAGTTCTTC. Residues: CASSPPKERELGEQFF. The chain combines TRBV28 with TRBJ2-1; 8 bases are shared with TRBD2. In germline, CDR1 is MDHEN, CDR2 SYDVKM. V lost 5 bases, J lost 9 bases, and 15 bases stayed unmatched. The CDR3 loop spans 16 amino acids.

The chain has TRBV7-2 and TRBJ2-7; possible D gene TRBD1, 5 bases. Germline lookup yields CDR1 SGHTA and CDR2 FQGNSA. Trimming left V 2 bases short and J 2 bases short, with 13 bases between. This CDR3 contains 15 residues. CDR3 in DNA: TGTGCCAGCAGCTTAAGGACCTCAGGGACCTACGAGCAGTACTTC. It translates to CASSLRTSGTYEQYF. Complete variable domain (other parts from reference TRBV7-2 and TRBJ2-7): GAGVSQSPSNKVTEKGKDVELRCDPISGHTALYWYRQSLGQGLEFLIYFQGNSAPDKSGLPSDRFSAERTGGSVSTLTIQRTQQEDSAVYLCASSLRTSGTYEQYFGPGTRLTVT.

The J gene is TRBJ2-3, the V gene TRBV19; no definite D call. V was clipped by 5 bases and J by 2 bases, with 8 bases between them. CDR3 length equals 13 residues. From germline, CDR1 is LNHDA and CDR2 SQIVND (reference sequence). The CDR3 bases are TGTGCCAGTAGTGTCAGAAACACAGATACGCAGTATTTT. It is translated as CASSVRNTDTQYF.

The chain couples TRBV19 to TRBJ2-2; possible D gene TRBD2, 5 bases. CDR3 size: 13 residues. Germline V gene sequence: CDR1 LNHDA, CDR2 SQIVND (reference sequence). V was trimmed by 4 bases and J by 4 bases, leaving 7 bases between them. The CDR3 DNA reads as TGTGCCAGTAGTACCGGGGTCACCGGGGAGCTGTTTTTT. Its translation is CASSTGVTGELFF. Together with reference TRBV19 and TRBJ2-2, the CDR3 gives the full variable domain: DGGITQSPKYLFRKEGQNVTLSCEQNLNHDAMYWYRQDPGQGLRLIYYSQIVNDFQKGDIAEGYSVSREKKESFPLTVTSAQKNPTAFYLCASSTGVTGELFFGEGSRLTVL.

This clone was seen a single time. V is TRBV29-1 and J is TRBJ1-1, with 8 bases identical to TRBD1. This CDR3 spans 14 amino acids. The V segment lost 4 bases and the J segment 1 base; nucleotides outside the gene matches: 5. Looked up from germline, CDR1 is SQVTM and CDR2 is ANQGSEA. The CDR3 region is CSVGVDRGNTEAFF. The CDR3 nucleotides read TGCAGCGTTGGGGTTGACAGGGGGAACACTGAAGCTTTCTTT.

This clone was observed a few times. DNA of the CDR3: TGTGCCAGCAGCTTAACTAGCGGGAGTACCGGGGAGCTGTTTTTT. This codes for CASSLTSGSTGELFF. V and J are TRBV9 and TRBJ2-2; 11 bases match TRBD2. CDR3 size: 15 residues. Germline trimming cut 4 bases from V and 5 bases from J; bases unmatched to any gene: 4. Germline V gene sequence: CDR1 SGDLS, CDR2 YYNGEE.

This clone was recorded once. The rearrangement links TRBV14 to TRBJ2-5, with TRBD2 identical over 7 bases. With 2 bases clipped from V and 2 bases from J, the junction kept 5 bases outside the gene matches. The CDR3 consists of 15 residues. The germline CDR1 and CDR2 sequences are SGHDN and FVKESK. CDR3 amino acids: CASSQMRTRQETQYF. The CDR3 DNA sequence: TGTGCCAGCAGCCAAATGAGGACTAGGCAAGAGACCCAGTACTTC.

The V gene is TRBV27, the J gene TRBJ2-1, with 8 bases fitting TRBD2. CDR3 size: 15 residues. Unmatched junction bases numbered 6, after V lost 2 bases and J lost 6 bases. From germline, CDR1 is MNHEY and CDR2 SMNVEV (reference sequence). CDR3 residues: CASSLRSGSGNEQFF. DNA for the CDR3: TGTGCCAGCAGTTTAAGGAGCGGGAGCGGCAATGAGCAGTTCTTC.

This clone was observed a few times. This chain uses TRBV2 with TRBJ1-1, with TRBD1 matching over 9 bases. V lost 4 bases and J lost 5; bases outside the gene matches: 11. The CDR3 is 16 residues long. CDR1 and CDR2 (germline): SNHLY, FYNNEI. CDR3 in DNA: TGTGCCAGCAGTGCACACCCGGGACAGGGTCTTACTGAAGCTTTCTTT. Residues: CASSAHPGQGLTEAFF.

The chain uses TRBV6-5 and TRBJ1-2; 8 bases map to TRBD1. This CDR3 has 11 residues. Germline V gene sequence: CDR1 MNHEY, CDR2 SVGAGI. Trimming at V came to 8 bases and at J to 7 bases, leaving 3 bases not matched to a gene. CDR3 protein: CASAQGAGYTF. CDR3 bases: TGTGCCAGCGCGCAGGGGGCTGGCTACACCTTC.

The chain combines TRBV5-6 with TRBJ1-5; D is perhaps TRBD1 (5 bases). The V gene lost 0 bases and the J gene lost 7 bases, with 5 bases spanning the gap. Germline V gene lookup returns CDR1 SGHDT and CDR2 YYEEEE. This CDR3 is built from 12 residues. The CDR3, as DNA: TGTGCCAGCAGCTTGGCAGGGCAGCCCCAGCATTTT. Translation gives CASSLAGQPQHF.

The genes are TRBV5-6 and TRBJ1-1, with TRBD1 matching over 7 bases. CDR1 is SGHDT and CDR2 is YYEEEE in the germline V gene. The CDR3 runs to 14 residues. Losses at the gene ends were 2 bases for V and 4 bases for J; bases not matched to a gene: 5. The CDR3 protein is CASSLQGSGTEAFF. The DNA of the CDR3 is TGTGCCAGCAGCTTACAGGGGAGCGGCACTGAAGCTTTCTTT. The entire variable domain, with the rest obtained from reference TRBV5-6 and TRBJ1-1, is as follows: DAGVTQSPTHLIKTRGQQVTLRCSPKSGHDTVSWYQQALGQGPQFIFQYYEEEERQRGNFPDRFSGHQFPNYSSELNVNALLLGDSALYLCASSLQGSGTEAFFGQGTRLTVV.